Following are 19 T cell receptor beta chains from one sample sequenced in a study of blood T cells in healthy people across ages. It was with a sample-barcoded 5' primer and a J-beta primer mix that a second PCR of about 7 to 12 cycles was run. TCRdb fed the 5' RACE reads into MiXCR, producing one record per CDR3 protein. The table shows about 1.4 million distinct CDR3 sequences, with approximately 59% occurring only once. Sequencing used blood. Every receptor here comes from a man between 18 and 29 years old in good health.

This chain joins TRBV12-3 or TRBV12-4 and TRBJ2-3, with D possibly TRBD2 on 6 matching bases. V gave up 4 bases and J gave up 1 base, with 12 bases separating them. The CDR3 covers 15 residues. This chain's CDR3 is CASSSLAVRTDTQYF. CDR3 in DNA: TGTGCCAGCAGTTCATTAGCGGTCCGCACAGATACGCAGTATTTT.

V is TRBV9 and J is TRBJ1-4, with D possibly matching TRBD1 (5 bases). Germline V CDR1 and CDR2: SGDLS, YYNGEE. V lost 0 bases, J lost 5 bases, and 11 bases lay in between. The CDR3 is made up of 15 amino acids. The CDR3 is CASSVGGVVNEKLFF. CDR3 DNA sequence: TGTGCCAGCAGCGTAGGGGGGGTCGTAAATGAAAAACTGTTTTTT. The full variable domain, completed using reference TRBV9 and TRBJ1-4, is DSGVTQTPKHLITATGQRVTLRCSPRSGDLSVYWYQQSLDQGLQFLIQYYNGEERAKGNILERFSAQQFPDLHSELNLSSLELGDSALYFCASSVGGVVNEKLFFGSGTQLSVL.

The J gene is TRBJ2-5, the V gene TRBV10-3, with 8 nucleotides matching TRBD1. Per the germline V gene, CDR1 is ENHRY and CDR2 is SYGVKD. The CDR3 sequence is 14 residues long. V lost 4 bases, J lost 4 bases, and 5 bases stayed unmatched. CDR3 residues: CAISGRGPGETQYF. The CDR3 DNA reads TGTGCCATCAGTGGCAGGGGGCCGGGAGAGACCCAGTACTTC.

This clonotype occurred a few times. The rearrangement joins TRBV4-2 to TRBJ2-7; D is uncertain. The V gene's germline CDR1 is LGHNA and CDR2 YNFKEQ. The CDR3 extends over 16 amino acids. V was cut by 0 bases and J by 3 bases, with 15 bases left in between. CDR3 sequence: CASSQEGSRTHYEQYF. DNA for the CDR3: TGTGCCAGCAGCCAAGAGGGGTCCAGGACCCACTACGAGCAGTACTTC.

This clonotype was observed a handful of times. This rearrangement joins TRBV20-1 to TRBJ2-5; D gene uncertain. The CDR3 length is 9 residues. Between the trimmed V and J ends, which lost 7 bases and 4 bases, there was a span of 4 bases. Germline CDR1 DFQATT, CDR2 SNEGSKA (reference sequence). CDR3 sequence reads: CSVSETQYF. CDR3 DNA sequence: TGCAGTGTATCAGAGACCCAGTACTTC.

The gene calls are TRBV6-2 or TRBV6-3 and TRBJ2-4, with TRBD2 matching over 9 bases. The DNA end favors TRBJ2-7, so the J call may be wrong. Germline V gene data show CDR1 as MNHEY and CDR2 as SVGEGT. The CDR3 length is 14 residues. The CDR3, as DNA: TGTGCCAGCACCCAAGCGGGGGGCCCCTACGAGCAGTACTTC. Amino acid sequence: CASTQAGGPYEQYF.

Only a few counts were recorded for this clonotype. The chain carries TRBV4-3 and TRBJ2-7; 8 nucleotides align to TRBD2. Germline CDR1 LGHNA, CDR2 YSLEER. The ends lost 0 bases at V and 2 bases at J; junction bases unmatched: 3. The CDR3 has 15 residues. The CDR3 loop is CASSQEAGDPYEQYF. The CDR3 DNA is TGCGCCAGCAGCCAAGAAGCGGGGGACCCCTACGAGCAGTACTTC.

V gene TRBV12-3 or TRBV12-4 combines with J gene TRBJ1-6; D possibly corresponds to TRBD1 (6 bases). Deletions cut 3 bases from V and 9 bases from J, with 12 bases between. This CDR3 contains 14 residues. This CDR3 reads CASSFRQGRSPLHF. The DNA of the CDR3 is TGTGCCAGCAGTTTTCGGCAGGGGCGTTCACCCCTCCACTTT.

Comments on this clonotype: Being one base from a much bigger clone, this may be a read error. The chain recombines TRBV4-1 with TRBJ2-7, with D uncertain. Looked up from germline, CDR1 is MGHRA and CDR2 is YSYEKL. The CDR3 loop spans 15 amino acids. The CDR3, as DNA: TGCGCCAGCAGCCAAGATCGGAGTAGCTCCGACGAGCAGTACTTC. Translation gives CASSQDRSSSDEQYF.

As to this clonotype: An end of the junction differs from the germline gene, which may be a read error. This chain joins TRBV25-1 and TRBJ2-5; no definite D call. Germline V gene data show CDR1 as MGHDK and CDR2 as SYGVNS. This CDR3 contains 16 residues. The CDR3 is CAGSELVRKYQETQYF. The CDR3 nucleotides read TGTGCCGGCAGTGAACTTGTCAGGAAGTACCAAGAGACCCAGTACTTC.

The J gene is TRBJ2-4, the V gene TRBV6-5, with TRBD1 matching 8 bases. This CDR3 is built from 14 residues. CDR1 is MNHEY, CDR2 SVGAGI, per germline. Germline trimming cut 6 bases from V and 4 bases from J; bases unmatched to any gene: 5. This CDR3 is CASSRGQVKNIQYF. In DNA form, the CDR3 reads TGTGCCAGCAGCCGGGGACAGGTTAAAAACATTCAGTACTTC.

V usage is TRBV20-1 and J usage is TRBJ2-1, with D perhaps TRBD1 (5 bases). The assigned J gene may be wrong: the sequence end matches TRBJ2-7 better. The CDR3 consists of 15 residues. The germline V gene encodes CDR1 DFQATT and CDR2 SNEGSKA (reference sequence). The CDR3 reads CSARGGAYSYNEQYF. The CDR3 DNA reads TGCAGTGCTAGAGGTGGGGCCTACTCATACAATGAGCAGTACTTC.

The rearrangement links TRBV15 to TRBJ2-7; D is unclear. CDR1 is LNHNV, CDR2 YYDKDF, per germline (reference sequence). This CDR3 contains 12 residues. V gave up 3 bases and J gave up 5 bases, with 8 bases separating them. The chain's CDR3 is CATSSIPHEQYF. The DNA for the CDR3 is TGTGCCACCAGCAGTATCCCCCACGAGCAGTACTTC.

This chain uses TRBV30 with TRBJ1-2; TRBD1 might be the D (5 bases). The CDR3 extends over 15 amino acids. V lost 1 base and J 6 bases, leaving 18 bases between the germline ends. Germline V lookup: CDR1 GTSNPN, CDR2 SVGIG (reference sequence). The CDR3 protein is CAWSGTSPPGDGYTF. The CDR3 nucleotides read TGTGCCTGGAGTGGGACAAGTCCTCCGGGAGATGGCTACACCTTC. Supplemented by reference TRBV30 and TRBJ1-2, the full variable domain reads SQTIHQWPATLVQPVGSPLSLECTVEGTSNPNLYWYRQAAGRGLQLLFYSVGIGQISSEVPQNLSASRPQDRQFILSSKKLLLSDSGFYLCAWSGTSPPGDGYTFGSGTRLTVV.

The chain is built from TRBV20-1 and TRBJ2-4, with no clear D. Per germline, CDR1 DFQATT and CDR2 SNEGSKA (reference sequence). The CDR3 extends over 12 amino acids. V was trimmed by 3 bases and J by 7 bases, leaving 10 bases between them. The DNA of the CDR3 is TGCAGTGCTAGTAGTTTCGGGAACATTCAGTACTTC. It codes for CSASSFGNIQYF.

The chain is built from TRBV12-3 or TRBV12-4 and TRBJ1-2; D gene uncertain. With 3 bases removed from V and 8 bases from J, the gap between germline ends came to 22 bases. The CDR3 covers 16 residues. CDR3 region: CASSFNYPVVSKGYTF. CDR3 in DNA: TGTGCCAGCAGTTTTAACTATCCGGTAGTTTCGAAGGGCTACACCTTC.

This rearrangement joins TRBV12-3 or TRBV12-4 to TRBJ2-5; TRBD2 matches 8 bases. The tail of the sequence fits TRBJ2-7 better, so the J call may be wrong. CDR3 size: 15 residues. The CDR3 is CASRKTAGGTYEQYF. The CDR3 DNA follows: TGTGCCAGCAGAAAAACGGCGGGGGGCACCTACGAGCAGTACTTC.

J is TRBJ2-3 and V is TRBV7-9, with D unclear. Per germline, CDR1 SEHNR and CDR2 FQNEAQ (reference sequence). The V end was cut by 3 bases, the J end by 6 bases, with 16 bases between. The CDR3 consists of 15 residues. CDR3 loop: CASSFLTGPGDTQYF. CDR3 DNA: TGTGCCAGCAGCTTTCTCACCGGACCCGGGGATACGCAGTATTTT. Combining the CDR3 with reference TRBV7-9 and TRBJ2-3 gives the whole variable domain DTGVSQNPRHKITKRGQNVTFRCDPISEHNRLYWYRQTLGQGPEFLTYFQNEAQLEKSRLLSDRFSAERPKGSFSTLEIQRTEQGDSAMYLCASSFLTGPGDTQYFGPGTRLTVL.

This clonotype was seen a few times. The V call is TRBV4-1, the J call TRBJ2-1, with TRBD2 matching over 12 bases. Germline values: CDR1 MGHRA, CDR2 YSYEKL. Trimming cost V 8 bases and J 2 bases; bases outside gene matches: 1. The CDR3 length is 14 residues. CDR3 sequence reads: CASGLAGTYNEQFF. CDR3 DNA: TGCGCCAGCGGACTAGCGGGAACCTACAATGAGCAGTTCTTC.